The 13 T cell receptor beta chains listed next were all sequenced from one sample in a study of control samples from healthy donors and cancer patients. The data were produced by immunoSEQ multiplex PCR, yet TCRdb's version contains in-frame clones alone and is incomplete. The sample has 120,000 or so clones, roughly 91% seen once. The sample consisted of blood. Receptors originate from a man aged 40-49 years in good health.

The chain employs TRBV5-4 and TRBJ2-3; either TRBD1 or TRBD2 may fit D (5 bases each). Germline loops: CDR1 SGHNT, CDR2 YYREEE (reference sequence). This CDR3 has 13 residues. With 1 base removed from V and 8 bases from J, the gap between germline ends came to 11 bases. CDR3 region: CASSLQSGTTQYF. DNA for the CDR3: TGTGCCAGCAGCTTGCAGTCGGGGACTACGCAGTATTTT. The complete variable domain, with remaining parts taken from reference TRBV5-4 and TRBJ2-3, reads ETGVTQSPTHLIKTRGQQVTLRCSSQSGHNTVSWYQQALGQGPQFIFQYYREEENGRGNFPPRFSGLQFPNYSSELNVNALELDDSALYLCASSLQSGTTQYFGPGTRLTVL.

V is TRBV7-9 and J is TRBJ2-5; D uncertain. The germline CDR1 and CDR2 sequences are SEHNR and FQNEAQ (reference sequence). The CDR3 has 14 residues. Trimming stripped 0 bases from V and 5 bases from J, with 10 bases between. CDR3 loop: CASSLAQEMETQYF. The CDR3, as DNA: TGTGCCAGCAGCTTAGCCCAGGAGATGGAGACCCAGTACTTC.

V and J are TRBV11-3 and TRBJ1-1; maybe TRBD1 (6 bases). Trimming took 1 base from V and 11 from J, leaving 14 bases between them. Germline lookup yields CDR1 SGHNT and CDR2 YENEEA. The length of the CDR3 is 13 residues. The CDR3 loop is CASSLVSSGEAFF. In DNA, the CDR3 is TGTGCCAGCAGCTTAGTATCATCAGGGGAGGCTTTCTTT.

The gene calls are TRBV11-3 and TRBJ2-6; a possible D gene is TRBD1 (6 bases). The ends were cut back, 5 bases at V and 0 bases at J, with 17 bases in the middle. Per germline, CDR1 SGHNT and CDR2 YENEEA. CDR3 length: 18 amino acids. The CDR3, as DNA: TGTGCCAGCAGCGCCGGCAGGGGAAGGGCCTCTGGGGCCAACGTCCTGACTTTC. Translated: CASSAGRGRASGANVLTF.

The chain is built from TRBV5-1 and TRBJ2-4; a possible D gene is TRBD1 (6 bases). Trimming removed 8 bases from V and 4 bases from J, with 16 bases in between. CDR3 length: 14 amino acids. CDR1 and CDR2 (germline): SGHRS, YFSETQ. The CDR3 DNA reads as TGCGCCAGGGTACCCAATGGACAGAAAAACATTCAGTACTTC. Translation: CARVPNGQKNIQYF. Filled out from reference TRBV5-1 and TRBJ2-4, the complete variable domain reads KAGVTQTPRYLIKTRGQQVTLSCSPISGHRSVSWYQQTPGQGLQFLFEYFSETQRNKGNFPGRFSGRQFSNSRSEMNVSTLELGDSALYLCARVPNGQKNIQYFGAGTRLSVL.

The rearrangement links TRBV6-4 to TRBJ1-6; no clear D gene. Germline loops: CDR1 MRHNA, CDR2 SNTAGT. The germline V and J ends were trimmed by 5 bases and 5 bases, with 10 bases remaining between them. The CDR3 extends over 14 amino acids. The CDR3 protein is CASSLNGDNSPLHF. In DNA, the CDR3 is TGTGCCAGCAGTCTAAATGGGGATAATTCACCCCTCCACTTT.

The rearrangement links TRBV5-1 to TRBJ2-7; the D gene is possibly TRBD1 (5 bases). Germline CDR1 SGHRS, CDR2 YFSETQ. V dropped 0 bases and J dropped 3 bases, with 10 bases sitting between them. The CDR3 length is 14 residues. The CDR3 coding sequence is TGCGCCAGCAGCTTGGCGTCGACAGACTACGAGCAGTACTTC. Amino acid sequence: CASSLASTDYEQYF.

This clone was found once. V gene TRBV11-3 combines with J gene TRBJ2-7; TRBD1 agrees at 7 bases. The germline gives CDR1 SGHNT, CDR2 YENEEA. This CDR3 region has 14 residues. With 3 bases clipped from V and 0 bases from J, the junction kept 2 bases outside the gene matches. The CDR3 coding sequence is TGTGCCAGCAGCTTTAGGGACAGCTCCTACGAGCAGTACTTC. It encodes CASSFRDSSYEQYF. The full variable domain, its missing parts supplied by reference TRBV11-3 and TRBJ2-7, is EAGVVQSPRYKIIEKKQPVAFWCNPISGHNTLYWYLQNLGQGPELLIRYENEEAVDDSQLPKDRFSAERLKGVDSTLKIQPAELGDSAVYLCASSFRDSSYEQYFGPGTRLTVT.

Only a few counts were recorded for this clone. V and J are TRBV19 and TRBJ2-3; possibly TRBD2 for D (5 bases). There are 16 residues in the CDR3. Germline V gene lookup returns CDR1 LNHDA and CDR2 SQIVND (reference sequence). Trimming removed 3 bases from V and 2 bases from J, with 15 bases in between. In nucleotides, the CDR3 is TGTGCCAGTAGTATGGCACCGGGGATAAACACAGATACGCAGTATTTT. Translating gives CASSMAPGINTDTQYF.

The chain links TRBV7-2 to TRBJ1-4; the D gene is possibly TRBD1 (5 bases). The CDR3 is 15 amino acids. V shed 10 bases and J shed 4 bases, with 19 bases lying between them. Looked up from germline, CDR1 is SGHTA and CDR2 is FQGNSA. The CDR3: CATQNTGGGNEKLFF. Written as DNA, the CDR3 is TGTGCCACGCAAAATACGGGGGGGGGTAATGAAAAACTGTTTTTT.

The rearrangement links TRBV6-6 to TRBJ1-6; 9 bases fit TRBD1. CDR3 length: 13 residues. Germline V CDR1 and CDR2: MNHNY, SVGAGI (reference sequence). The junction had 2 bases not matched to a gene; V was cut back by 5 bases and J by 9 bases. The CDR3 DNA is TGTGCCAGCAGTCGACAGGGGGGTTCACCCCTCCACTTT. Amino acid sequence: CASSRQGGSPLHF.

The CDR3 DNA reads TGCGCCAGCAGCCAAGCAGGGTTCGCCGGGGAGCTGTTTTTT. Protein: CASSQAGFAGELFF. The rearrangement uses TRBV4-1 and TRBJ2-2; D is perhaps TRBD1 (5 bases). Deletions cut 1 base from V and 6 bases from J, with 9 bases between. The germline CDR1 and CDR2 sequences are MGHRA and YSYEKL. This CDR3 comprises 14 residues.

The DNA for the CDR3 is TGTGCTAGTGGCCAGCCGGGGGGGCCGTCCTACGAGCAGTACTTC. Protein: CASGQPGGPSYEQYF. J is TRBJ2-7 and V is TRBV12-5; TRBD2 agrees at 8 bases. Germline loops: CDR1 LGHNT, CDR2 FRNRAP. CDR3 length: 15 residues. The ends lost 6 bases at V and 1 base at J; junction bases unmatched: 8. Filled out from reference TRBV12-5 and TRBJ2-7, the complete variable domain reads DARVTQTPRHKVTEMGQEVTMRCQPILGHNTVFWYRQTMMQGLELLAYFRNRAPLDDSGMPKDRFSAEMPDATLATLKIQPSEPRDSAVYFCASGQPGGPSYEQYFGPGTRLTVT.